The T cell receptor (beta chain) described here comes from a study of CD8 T cells in ankylosing spondylitis. Study-wide results and limits: Disease-linked clones reportedly concentrated significantly in matched ankylosing spondylitis synovial fluid. Fewer than 10 highly homologous variants made up a TCR beta motif that seemed to typify ankylosing spondylitis blood. Researchers report that disease-linked clones proved CD8+ and relatively rare in peripheral blood.

There are many counts of this clonotype. Its antigen is currently unknown. For TCR beta, libraries came from quantitative 5'-RACE with molecular barcodes. TCRdb called the 5' RACE reads again in MiXCR, with one record for every CDR3 protein. The table has about 210,000 distinct CDR3 sequences, 5.5% to 7.5% seen once. Specimen: blood, either unsorted or a sorted T cell fraction (not recorded which). The clonotype comes from a male donor with ankylosing spondylitis.

The CDR3: CASSPQTGTRRETQYF. DNA for the CDR3: TGTGCCAGCAGCCCCCAGACAGGGACGAGAAGAGAGACCCAGTACTTC. The J gene is TRBJ2-5, the V gene TRBV7-9, with 7 bases aligning to TRBD1. This CDR3 region has 16 residues. The trim removed 5 bases at V and 4 bases at J, leaving 13 bases unmatched. The germline gives CDR1 SEHNR, CDR2 FQNEAQ (reference sequence).